The T cell receptor beta chain described here comes from a study of shared clonotypes between healthy human individuals. Data came from immunoSEQ multiplex PCR; TCRdb stores just in-frame clones and leaves some out. The table includes about 1 million clones, approximately 68% detected once. V gave up 0 bases and J gave up 0 bases, with 9 bases separating them. Per germline, CDR1 ENHRY and CDR2 SYGVKD. CDR3 size: 15 residues. This clone was counted a single time. The chain recombines TRBV10-3 with TRBJ2-7; D is unresolved. This clonotype originated in a man aged 18 to 35 in good health. The specimen was memory CD4+ T cells sorted from blood. The subset: CD45RA-negative fraction. CDR3 sequence: CAISESGSSSYEQYF. The CDR3 DNA is TGTGCCATCAGTGAGTCTGGATCAAGCTCCTACGAGCAGTACTTC.